The 5 T cell receptor beta chains reported below all come from one sample, sequenced in a study of blood T cell repertoires in COVID-19 (dated by TCRdb to the early 2020s). Libraries were constructed by the immunoSEQ multiplex PCR assay. What TCRdb holds here is the immuneACCESS table cut down to in-frame rearrangements. Part of the clones is not present; checked against another copy, under half of the missing clones reflect an unresolved V gene, and the others are unexplained. The sample table lists 200,000 or so clones, about 90% of them with a count of one. The top ten hold 3.7% of the sample. Sequenced material: PBMCs or T cells enriched from blood (not recorded which). These receptor sequences come from a woman aged 25-40 years who had been exposed to COVID-19.

The chain combines TRBV5-8 with TRBJ1-5, with 9 bases that match TRBD1. The CDR3 runs to 15 residues. CDR1 is SGHTS and CDR2 is YDEGEE in the germline V gene. V shed 4 bases, J shed 6 bases, and the junction held 8 bases outside the gene matches. The CDR3 nucleotides read TGTGCCAGCAGCGGCGGACAGGGGTGGACTCAGCCCCAGCATTTT. As protein: CASSGGQGWTQPQHF.

The rearrangement uses TRBV19 and TRBJ1-1; 10 nucleotides align to TRBD1. CDR3 length: 14 amino acids. Per germline, CDR1 LNHDA and CDR2 SQIVND (reference sequence). After removal of 5 bases from V and 9 bases from J, the junction contained 9 bases not matched to a gene. CDR3 region: CASSWGQGSIKAFF. CDR3 DNA sequence: TGTGCCAGTAGTTGGGGACAGGGGAGCATCAAAGCTTTCTTT. Filled out from reference TRBV19 and TRBJ1-1, the complete variable domain reads DGGITQSPKYLFRKEGQNVTLSCEQNLNHDAMYWYRQDPGQGLRLIYYSQIVNDFQKGDIAEGYSVSREKKESFPLTVTSAQKNPTAFYLCASSWGQGSIKAFFGQGTRLTVV.

This clone turned up a few times. V is TRBV3-1 (or the pseudogene TRBV3-2) and J is TRBJ1-2; 9 bases map to TRBD1. The trim removed 1 base at V and 6 bases at J, leaving 3 bases unmatched. The CDR3 consists of 14 residues. Looked up from germline, CDR1 is LGHDT and CDR2 is YNNKEL (reference sequence). The chain's CDR3 is CASSQARQGDGYTF. The CDR3 DNA sequence: TGTGCCAGCAGCCAAGCGAGACAGGGGGATGGCTACACCTTC.

The CDR3 region is CASSQTGKYSNQPQHF. As DNA, the CDR3 is TGTGCCAGCAGCCAGACAGGGAAATATAGCAATCAGCCCCAGCATTTT. This chain joins TRBV3-1 (or the pseudogene TRBV3-2) and TRBJ1-5; 7 bases are shared with TRBD1. This CDR3 comprises 16 residues. Germline loops: CDR1 LGHDT, CDR2 YNNKEL (reference sequence). Germline trimming cut 3 bases from V and 0 bases from J; bases unmatched to any gene: 5.

A single count supports this clone. This chain links TRBV11-1 with TRBJ2-1; 11 nucleotides agree with TRBD2. The CDR3 sequence is 15 residues long. J gave up 9 bases and V 6 bases, and 10 bases lay outside the gene matches. Germline CDR1 SGHAT, CDR2 FQDESV (reference sequence). CDR3 region: CASRPRLAGGIEQFF. CDR3 nucleotide sequence: TGTGCCAGCAGACCCAGGCTAGCGGGAGGCATTGAGCAGTTCTTC.